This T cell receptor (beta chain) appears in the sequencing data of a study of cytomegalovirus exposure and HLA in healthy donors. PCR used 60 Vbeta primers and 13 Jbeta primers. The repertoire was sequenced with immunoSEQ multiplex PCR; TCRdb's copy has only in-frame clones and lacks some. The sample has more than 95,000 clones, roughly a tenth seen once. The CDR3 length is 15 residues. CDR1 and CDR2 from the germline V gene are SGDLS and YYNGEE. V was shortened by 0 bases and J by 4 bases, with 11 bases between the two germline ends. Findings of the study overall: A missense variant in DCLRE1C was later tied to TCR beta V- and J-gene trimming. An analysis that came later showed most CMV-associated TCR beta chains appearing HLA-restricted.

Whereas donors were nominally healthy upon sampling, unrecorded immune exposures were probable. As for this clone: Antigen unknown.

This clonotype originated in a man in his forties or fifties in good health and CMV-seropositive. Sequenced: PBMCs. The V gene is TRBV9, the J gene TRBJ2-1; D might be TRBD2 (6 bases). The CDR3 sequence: CASSVAGSTYNEQFF. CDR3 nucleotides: TGTGCCAGCAGCGTAGCCGGGAGTACATACAATGAGCAGTTCTTC.